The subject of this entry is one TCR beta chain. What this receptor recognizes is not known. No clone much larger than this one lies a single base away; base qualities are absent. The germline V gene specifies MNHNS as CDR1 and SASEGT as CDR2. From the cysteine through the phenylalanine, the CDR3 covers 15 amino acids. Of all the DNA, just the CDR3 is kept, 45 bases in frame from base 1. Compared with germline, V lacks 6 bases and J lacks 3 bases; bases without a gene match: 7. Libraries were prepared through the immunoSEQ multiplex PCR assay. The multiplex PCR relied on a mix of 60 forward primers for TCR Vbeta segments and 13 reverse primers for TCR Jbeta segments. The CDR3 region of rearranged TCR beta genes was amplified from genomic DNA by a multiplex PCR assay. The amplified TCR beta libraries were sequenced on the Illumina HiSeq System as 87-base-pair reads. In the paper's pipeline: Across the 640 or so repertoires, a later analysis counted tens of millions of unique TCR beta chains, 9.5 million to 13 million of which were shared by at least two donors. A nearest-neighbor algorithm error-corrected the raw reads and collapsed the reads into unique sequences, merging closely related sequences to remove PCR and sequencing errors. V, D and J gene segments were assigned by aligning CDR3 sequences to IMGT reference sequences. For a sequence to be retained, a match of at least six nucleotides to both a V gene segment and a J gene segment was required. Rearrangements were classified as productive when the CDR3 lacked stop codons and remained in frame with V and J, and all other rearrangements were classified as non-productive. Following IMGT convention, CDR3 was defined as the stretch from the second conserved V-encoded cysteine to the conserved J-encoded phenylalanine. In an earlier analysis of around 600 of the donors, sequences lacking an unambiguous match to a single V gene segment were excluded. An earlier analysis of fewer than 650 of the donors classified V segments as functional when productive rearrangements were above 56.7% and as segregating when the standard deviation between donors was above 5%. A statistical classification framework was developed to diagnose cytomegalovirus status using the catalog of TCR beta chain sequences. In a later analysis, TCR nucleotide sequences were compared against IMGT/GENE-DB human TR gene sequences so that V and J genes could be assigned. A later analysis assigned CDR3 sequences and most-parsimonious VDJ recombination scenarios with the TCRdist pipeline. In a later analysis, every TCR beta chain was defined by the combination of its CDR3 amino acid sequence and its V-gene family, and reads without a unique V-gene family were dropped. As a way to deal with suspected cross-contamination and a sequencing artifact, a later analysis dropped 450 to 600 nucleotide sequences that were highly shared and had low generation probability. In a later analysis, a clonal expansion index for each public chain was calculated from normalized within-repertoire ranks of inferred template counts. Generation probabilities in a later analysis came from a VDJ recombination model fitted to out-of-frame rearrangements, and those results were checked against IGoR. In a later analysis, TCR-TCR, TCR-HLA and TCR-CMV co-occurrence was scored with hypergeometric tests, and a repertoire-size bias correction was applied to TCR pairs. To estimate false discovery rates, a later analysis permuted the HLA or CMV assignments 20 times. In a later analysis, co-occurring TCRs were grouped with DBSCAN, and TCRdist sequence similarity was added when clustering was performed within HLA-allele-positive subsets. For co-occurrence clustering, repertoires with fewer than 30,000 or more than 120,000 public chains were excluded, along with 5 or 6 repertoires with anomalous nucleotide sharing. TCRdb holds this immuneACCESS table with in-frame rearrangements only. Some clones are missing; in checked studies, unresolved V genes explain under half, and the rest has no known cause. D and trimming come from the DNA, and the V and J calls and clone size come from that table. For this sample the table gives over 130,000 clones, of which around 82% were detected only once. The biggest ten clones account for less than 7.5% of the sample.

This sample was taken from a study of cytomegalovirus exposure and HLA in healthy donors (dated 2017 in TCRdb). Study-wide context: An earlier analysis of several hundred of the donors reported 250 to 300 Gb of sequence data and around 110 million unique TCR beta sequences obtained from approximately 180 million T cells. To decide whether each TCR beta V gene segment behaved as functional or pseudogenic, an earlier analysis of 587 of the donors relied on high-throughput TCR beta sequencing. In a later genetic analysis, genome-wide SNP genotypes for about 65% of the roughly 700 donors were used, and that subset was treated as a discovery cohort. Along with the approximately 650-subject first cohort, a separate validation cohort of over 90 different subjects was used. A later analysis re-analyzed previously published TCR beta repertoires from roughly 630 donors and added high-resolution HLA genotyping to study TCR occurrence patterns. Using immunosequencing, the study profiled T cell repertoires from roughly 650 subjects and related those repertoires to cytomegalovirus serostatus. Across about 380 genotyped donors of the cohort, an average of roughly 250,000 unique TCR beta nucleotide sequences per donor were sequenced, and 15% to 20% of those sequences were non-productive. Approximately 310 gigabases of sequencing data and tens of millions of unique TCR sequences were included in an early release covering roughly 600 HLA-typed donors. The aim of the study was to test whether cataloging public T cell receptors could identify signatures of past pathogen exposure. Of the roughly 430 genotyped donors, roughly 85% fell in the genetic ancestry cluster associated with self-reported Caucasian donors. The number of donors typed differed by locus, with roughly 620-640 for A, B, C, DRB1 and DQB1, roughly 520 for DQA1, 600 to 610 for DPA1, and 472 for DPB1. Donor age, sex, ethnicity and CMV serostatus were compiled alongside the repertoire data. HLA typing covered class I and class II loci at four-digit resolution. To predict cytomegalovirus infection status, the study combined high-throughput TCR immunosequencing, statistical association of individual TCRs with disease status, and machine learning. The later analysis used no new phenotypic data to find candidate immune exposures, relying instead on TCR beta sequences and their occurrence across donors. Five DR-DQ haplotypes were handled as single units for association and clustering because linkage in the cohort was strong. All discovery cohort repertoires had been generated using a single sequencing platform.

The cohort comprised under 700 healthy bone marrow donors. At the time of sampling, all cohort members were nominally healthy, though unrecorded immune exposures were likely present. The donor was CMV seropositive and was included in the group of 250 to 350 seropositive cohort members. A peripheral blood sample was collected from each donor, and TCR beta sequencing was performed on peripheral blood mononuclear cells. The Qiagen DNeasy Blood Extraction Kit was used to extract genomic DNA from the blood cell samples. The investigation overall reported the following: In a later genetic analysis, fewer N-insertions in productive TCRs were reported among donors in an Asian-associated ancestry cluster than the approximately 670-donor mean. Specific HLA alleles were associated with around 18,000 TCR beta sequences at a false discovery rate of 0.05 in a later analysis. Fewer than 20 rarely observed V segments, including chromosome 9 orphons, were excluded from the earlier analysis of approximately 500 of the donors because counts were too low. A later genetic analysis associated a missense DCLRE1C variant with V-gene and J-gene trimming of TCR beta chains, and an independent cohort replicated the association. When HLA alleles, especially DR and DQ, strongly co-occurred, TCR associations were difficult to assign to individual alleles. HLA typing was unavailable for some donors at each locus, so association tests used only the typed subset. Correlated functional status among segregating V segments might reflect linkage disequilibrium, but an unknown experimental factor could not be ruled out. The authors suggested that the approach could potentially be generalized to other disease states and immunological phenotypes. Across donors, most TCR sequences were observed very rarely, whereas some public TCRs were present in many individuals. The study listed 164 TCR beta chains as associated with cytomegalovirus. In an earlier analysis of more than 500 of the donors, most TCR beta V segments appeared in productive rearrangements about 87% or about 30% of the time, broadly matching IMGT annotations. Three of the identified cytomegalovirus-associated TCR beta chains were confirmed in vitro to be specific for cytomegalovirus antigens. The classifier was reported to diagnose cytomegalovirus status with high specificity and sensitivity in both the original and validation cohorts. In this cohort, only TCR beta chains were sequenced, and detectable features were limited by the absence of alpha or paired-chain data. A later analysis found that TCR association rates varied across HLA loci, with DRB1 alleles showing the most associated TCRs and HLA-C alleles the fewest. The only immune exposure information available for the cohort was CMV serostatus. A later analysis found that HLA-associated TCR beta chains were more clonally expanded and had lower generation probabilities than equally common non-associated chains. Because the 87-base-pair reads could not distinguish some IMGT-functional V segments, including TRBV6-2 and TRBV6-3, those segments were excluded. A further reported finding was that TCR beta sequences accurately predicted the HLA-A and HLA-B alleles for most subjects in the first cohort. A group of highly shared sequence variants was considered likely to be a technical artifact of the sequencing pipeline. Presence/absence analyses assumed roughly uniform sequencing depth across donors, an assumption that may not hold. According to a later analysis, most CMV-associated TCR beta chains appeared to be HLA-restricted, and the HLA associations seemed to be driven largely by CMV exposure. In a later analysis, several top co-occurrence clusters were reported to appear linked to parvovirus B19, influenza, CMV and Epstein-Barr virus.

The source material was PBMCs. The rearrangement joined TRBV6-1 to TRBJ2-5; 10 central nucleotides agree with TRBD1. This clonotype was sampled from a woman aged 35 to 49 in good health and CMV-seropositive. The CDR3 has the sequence CASRRTGGYEETQYF. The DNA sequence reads TGTGCCAGCAGGAGGACAGGGGGTTATGAAGAGACCCAGTACTTC.